The next 21 T cell receptor beta chains were all read from a single sample in a study of T cells in Graves' hyperthyroidism and ophthalmopathy. Amplification yielded TCR beta CDR3 regions, with RNA transcripts as the source. First-round RT-PCR of the TCR CDR3 relied on the HTBI primer set. TCRdb analysed the multiplex PCR reads with MiXCR anew, one entry per CDR3 protein. The table includes 300,000 or so distinct CDR3 sequences, approximately 22% detected once. Sequences were obtained from blood. Receptors originate from a woman aged 50 to 65 with Graves' hyperthyroidism.

V usage is TRBV10-3 and J usage is TRBJ1-1; no definite D call. The length of the CDR3 is 14 residues. Germline loops: CDR1 ENHRY, CDR2 SYGVKD. V was trimmed by 6 bases and J by 0 bases, leaving 11 bases between them. The CDR3 DNA reads TGTGCCATCAGGGGCAGCCACATGAACACTGAAGCTTTCTTT. Its protein product is CAIRGSHMNTEAFF.

This clonotype was detected only a few times. CDR3: CAIGAHNNEQFF. CDR3 nucleotides: TGTGCCATCGGGGCCCATAACAATGAGCAGTTCTTC. J is TRBJ2-1 and V is TRBV10-3; D is possibly TRBD1 (5 bases). There are 12 residues in the CDR3. Trimming took 8 bases from V and 5 from J, leaving 10 bases between them. Germline assignment: CDR1 ENHRY and CDR2 SYGVKD.

This rearrangement joins TRBV11-3 to TRBJ2-1; TRBD2 matches at 8 bases. CDR1 is SGHNT, CDR2 YENEEA, per germline. The CDR3 extends over 20 amino acids. V gave up 5 bases and J gave up 0 bases; unmatched junction bases: 18. The CDR3 DNA follows: TGTGCCAGCAGCCGACCCAAAGATTCGACTAGCGCGAGCTCCTACAATGAGCAGTTCTTC. Its translation is CASSRPKDSTSASSYNEQFF. The full variable domain, in which reference TRBV11-3 and TRBJ2-1 provide the parts outside the CDR3, is EAGVVQSPRYKIIEKKQPVAFWCNPISGHNTLYWYLQNLGQGPELLIRYENEEAVDDSQLPKDRFSAERLKGVDSTLKIQPAELGDSAVYLCASSRPKDSTSASSYNEQFFGPGTRLTVL.

This clonotype was observed many times. The chain links TRBV5-5 to TRBJ2-7, with D possibly matching TRBD1 (6 bases). Germline loops: CDR1 SGHKS, CDR2 YYEKEE (reference sequence). Trimming pared 4 bases from V and 3 bases from J, leaving 14 bases between. The length of the CDR3 is 14 residues. The CDR3 DNA is TGTGCCAGCAGCGGCCACAGGGACGTCTACGAGCAGTACTTC. It is translated as CASSGHRDVYEQYF.

This clonotype was counted at least ten times. The chain has TRBV5-5 and TRBJ2-5, with 7 bases aligning to TRBD1. The V and J ends lost 4 bases and 1 base, in that order; junction bases with no gene match: 4. There are 14 residues in the CDR3. The germline CDR1 and CDR2 sequences are SGHKS and YYEKEE (reference sequence). The CDR3 is CASSRGTVQETQYF. CDR3 in DNA: TGTGCCAGCAGCCGAGGGACAGTCCAAGAGACCCAGTACTTC.

This clonotype has only a few counts. The rearrangement joins TRBV5-1 to TRBJ2-5, with TRBD1 matching 7 bases. This CDR3 comprises 15 residues. With 0 bases clipped from V and 7 bases from J, the junction kept 9 bases outside the gene matches. Germline CDR1 reads SGHRS; CDR2 reads YFSETQ. The CDR3 DNA reads TGCGCCAGCAGCTTGGGACAGGGTGTCCGCGGGACCCAGTACTTC. Amino acid sequence: CASSLGQGVRGTQYF.

The rearrangement uses TRBV6-2 or TRBV6-3 and TRBJ2-3; 14 nucleotides align to TRBD2. Germline V lookup: CDR1 MNHEY, CDR2 SVGEGT. V dropped 4 bases and J dropped 4; count of bases not matched to a gene: 10. The length of the CDR3 is 18 residues. The CDR3 protein is CASSSGGGLAGVADTQYF. CDR3 sequence (DNA): TGTGCCAGCAGTTCAGGAGGGGGACTAGCGGGAGTTGCAGATACGCAGTATTTT.

The V call is TRBV12-3 or TRBV12-4, the J call TRBJ1-1, with a tentative D call TRBD1 (6 bases). The ends were cut back, 2 bases at V and 6 bases at J, with 13 bases in the middle. There are 14 residues in the CDR3. As DNA, the CDR3 is TGTGCCAGCAGTTTAAGTGGGGGCCGGGCTGAAGCTTTCTTT. This gives the protein CASSLSGGRAEAFF.

In this sample, this clonotype turned up many times. The chain combines TRBV10-2 with TRBJ2-2, with 8 bases lining up with TRBD2. In germline, CDR1 is WSHSY, CDR2 SAAADI. J lost 5 bases, V lost 6 bases, and 5 bases had no gene match. The CDR3 runs to 14 residues. CDR3 region: CASRTGTRTGELFF. The CDR3, as DNA: TGCGCCAGCAGGACCGGGACTAGAACCGGGGAGCTGTTTTTT.

J is TRBJ1-5 and V is TRBV20-1; a possible D gene is TRBD1 (6 bases). The germline V gene encodes CDR1 DFQATT and CDR2 SNEGSKA (reference sequence). V was clipped by 2 bases and J by 5 bases, with 13 bases between them. This CDR3 comprises 14 residues. The CDR3 spells CSARMGAGHQPQHF. CDR3 nucleotide sequence: TGCAGTGCTAGAATGGGGGCAGGGCATCAGCCCCAGCATTTT.

This clonotype was seen ten or more times. This rearrangement joins TRBV15 to TRBJ1-4, with 8 bases lining up with TRBD1. CDR1 is LNHNV, CDR2 YYDKDF, per germline (reference sequence). This CDR3 contains 15 residues. Trimming cost V 0 bases and J 8 bases; bases outside gene matches: 5. The CDR3: CATSRDYQGAEKLFF. CDR3 sequence (DNA): TGTGCCACCAGCAGAGATTACCAGGGGGCGGAAAAACTGTTTTTT.

This clonotype was counted at least ten times. The CDR3 region has the DNA TGTGCCAGCAGCGTAGATTGGAGCGGGGAGCTGTTTTTT. This sequence encodes CASSVDWSGELFF. The V gene is TRBV9, the J gene TRBJ2-2; D unresolved. The germline V gene encodes CDR1 SGDLS and CDR2 YYNGEE. The CDR3 consists of 13 residues. The V gene lost 0 bases and the J gene lost 7 bases, with 7 bases spanning the gap.

This clonotype has at least ten counts. The V call is TRBV18, the J call TRBJ2-1; weak D call: TRBD1 (5 bases). The CDR3 has 14 residues. Trimming took 2 bases from V and 6 from J, leaving 11 bases between them. From germline, CDR1 is KGHSH and CDR2 LQKENI. The CDR3 here is CASSPNAGFNEQFF. The CDR3 coding sequence is TGTGCCAGCTCACCAAATGCAGGGTTCAATGAGCAGTTCTTC.

The chain uses TRBV2 and TRBJ2-1, with 11 bases matching TRBD2. Per germline, CDR1 SNHLY and CDR2 FYNNEI. The junction had 6 bases not matched to a gene; V was cut back by 8 bases and J by 6 bases. The CDR3 length is 14 residues. This CDR3 is CASRLAGQGNEQFF. CDR3 DNA: TGTGCCAGCCGACTAGCGGGACAGGGCAATGAGCAGTTCTTC.

This clonotype occurred once. This may be a read error: a much more frequent sequence differs by one nucleotide. The chain uses TRBV3-1 and TRBJ2-3, with unresolved D. Germline assignment: CDR1 LGHDT and CDR2 YNNKEL (reference sequence). CDR3 length: 17 residues. The CDR3: CAGSGLNTISSTDTQYF. As DNA, the CDR3 is TGTGCCGGCAGTGGGCTTAACACCATTTCTAGCACAGATACGCAGTATTTT.

This clonotype was found many times. The rearrangement uses TRBV28 and TRBJ2-7; 12 nucleotides match TRBD2. Germline assignment: CDR1 MDHEN and CDR2 SYDVKM. Unmatched junction bases numbered 10, after V lost 10 bases and J lost 6 bases. This CDR3 region has 14 residues. CDR3 DNA sequence: TGTGCCACCACCGGACTAGCGGGGACGAGCGAGCAGTACTTC. Translated, it gives CATTGLAGTSEQYF. The whole variable domain, filled in from reference TRBV28 and TRBJ2-7, reads DVKVTQSSRYLVKRTGEKVFLECVQDMDHENMFWYRQDPGLGLRLIYFSYDVKMKEKGDIPEGYSVSREKKERFSLILESASTNQTSMYLCATTGLAGTSEQYFGPGTRLTVT.

This clonotype was recorded at least ten times. V gene TRBV2 combines with J gene TRBJ1-2, with TRBD1 as a possible D gene (5 bases). CDR3 length: 14 amino acids. Trimming removed 4 bases at V and 4 bases at J, with 13 bases between. In germline, CDR1 is SNHLY, CDR2 FYNNEI. For the CDR3, the DNA is TGTGCCAGCAGTGCGACAGTTGTTGGCTATGGCTACACCTTC. This sequence encodes CASSATVVGYGYTF.

The sample holds many counts of this clonotype. The CDR3, as DNA: TGTGCCAGCGGCCAGGGGATCCACCGGAATGGCTACACCTTC. Translating it yields CASGQGIHRNGYTF. The chain joins TRBV6-1 to TRBJ1-2; D possibly corresponds to TRBD1 (6 bases). The CDR3 has 14 residues. Trimming took off 8 bases at V and 6 bases at J, with 19 bases between the two ends. Germline-derived CDR1 and CDR2 are MNHNS and SASEGT.

In its sample, this clonotype was seen many times. The V and J genes are TRBV5-1 and TRBJ2-3, with D maybe TRBD1 (5 bases). The CDR3 runs 12 residues. Trimming took 4 bases from V and 6 from J, leaving 9 bases between them. Germline-derived CDR1 and CDR2 are SGHRS and YFSETQ. CDR3 residues: CASSMSGDTQYF. CDR3 DNA: TGCGCCAGCAGCATGTCAGGGGATACGCAGTATTTT. Drawing the rest from reference TRBV5-1 and TRBJ2-3, the complete variable domain is KAGVTQTPRYLIKTRGQQVTLSCSPISGHRSVSWYQQTPGQGLQFLFEYFSETQRNKGNFPGRFSGRQFSNSRSEMNVSTLELGDSALYLCASSMSGDTQYFGPGTRLTVL.

This clonotype was found many times. The CDR3 DNA reads TGCGCCAGCAGCCCGGGGACACCCGCCTACGAGCAGTACTTC. Protein product: CASSPGTPAYEQYF. The chain combines TRBV5-1 with TRBJ2-7, with a possible D match to TRBD1 (6 bases). CDR1 SGHRS and CDR2 YFSETQ come from the germline V gene. The V gene lost 4 bases and the J gene lost 2 bases, with 13 bases spanning the gap. The CDR3 runs to 14 residues. Complete variable domain (other parts from reference TRBV5-1 and TRBJ2-7): KAGVTQTPRYLIKTRGQQVTLSCSPISGHRSVSWYQQTPGQGLQFLFEYFSETQRNKGNFPGRFSGRQFSNSRSEMNVSTLELGDSALYLCASSPGTPAYEQYFGPGTRLTVT.

The chain carries TRBV3-1 and TRBJ2-1; 8 bases are shared with TRBD2. From germline, CDR1 is LGHDT and CDR2 YNNKEL (reference sequence). The junction had 10 bases not matched to a gene; V was cut back by 1 base and J by 2 bases. The CDR3 totals 18 residues. CDR3 bases: TGTGCCAGCAGCCAAGGAGCGGGAGCGCGAGGGGCCTACAATGAGCAGTTCTTC. Translating it yields CASSQGAGARGAYNEQFF.